This T cell receptor (beta chain) was recovered during a study of CD8+ T cells in alopecia areata. Trimming pared 2 bases from V and 4 bases from J, leaving 6 bases between. Germline CDR1 is SQVTM and CDR2 is ANQGSEA. The CDR3 runs to 12 residues. Peripheral blood and lesional scalp punch biopsies were taken from alopecia areata patients. RNA extraction was followed by reverse transcription into cDNA, which acted as the sequencing template. Sequencing used immunoSEQ multiplex PCR; TCRdb keeps in-frame clones, though not all of them. The data show tens of thousands of clones, less than 65% seen once. This rearrangement joins TRBV29-1 to TRBJ2-1; D gene ambiguous. The TCR sequence derives from a human donor with alopecia areata. The sample consisted of NKG2D-high CD8+ T cells sorted from blood. The DNA for the CDR3 is TGCAGCGTTGAAACGAGGTACAATGAGCAGTTCTTC. This codes for CSVETRYNEQFF.